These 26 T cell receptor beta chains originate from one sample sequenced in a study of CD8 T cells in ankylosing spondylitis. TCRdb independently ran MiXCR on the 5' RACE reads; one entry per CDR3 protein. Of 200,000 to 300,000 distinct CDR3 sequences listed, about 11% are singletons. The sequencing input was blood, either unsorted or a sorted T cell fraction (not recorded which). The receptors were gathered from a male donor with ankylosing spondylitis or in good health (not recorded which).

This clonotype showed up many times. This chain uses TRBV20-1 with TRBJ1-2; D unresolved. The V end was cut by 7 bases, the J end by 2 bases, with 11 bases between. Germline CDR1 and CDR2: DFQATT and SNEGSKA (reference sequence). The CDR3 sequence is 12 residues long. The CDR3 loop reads CSGQPSNYGYTF. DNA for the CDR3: TGCAGTGGCCAACCCTCCAACTATGGCTACACCTTC.

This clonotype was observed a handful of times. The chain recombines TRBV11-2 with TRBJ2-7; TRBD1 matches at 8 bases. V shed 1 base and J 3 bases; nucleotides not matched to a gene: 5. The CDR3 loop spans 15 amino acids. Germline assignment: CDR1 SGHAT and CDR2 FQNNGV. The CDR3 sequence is CASSLAQGAFYEQYF. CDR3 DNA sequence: TGTGCCAGCAGCTTAGCTCAGGGGGCGTTCTACGAGCAGTACTTC.

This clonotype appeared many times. CDR3 sequence (DNA): TGTGCCAGCAGCCAGGGGGACTCCACCTACGAGCAGTACTTC. Amino acid sequence: CASSQGDSTYEQYF. V gene TRBV3-1 combines with J gene TRBJ2-7; tentatively, D is TRBD2 (6 bases). CDR1 is LGHDT and CDR2 is YNNKEL in the germline V gene (reference sequence). This CDR3 is built from 14 residues. Trimming took 3 bases from V and 2 from J, leaving 11 bases between them.

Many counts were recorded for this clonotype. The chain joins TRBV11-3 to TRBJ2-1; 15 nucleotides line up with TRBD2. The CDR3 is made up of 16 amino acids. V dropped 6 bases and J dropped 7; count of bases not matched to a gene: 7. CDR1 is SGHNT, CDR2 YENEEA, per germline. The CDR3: CASSRGTSGRSNEQFF. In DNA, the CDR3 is TGTGCCAGCAGTCGGGGGACTAGCGGGAGGTCAAATGAGCAGTTCTTC.

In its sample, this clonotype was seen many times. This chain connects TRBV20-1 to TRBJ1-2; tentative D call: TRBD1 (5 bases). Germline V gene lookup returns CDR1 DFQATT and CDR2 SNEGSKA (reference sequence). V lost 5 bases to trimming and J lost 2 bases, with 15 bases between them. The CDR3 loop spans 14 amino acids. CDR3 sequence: CSAGAGTENYGYTF. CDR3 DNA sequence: TGCAGTGCTGGGGCCGGGACCGAGAACTATGGCTACACCTTC.

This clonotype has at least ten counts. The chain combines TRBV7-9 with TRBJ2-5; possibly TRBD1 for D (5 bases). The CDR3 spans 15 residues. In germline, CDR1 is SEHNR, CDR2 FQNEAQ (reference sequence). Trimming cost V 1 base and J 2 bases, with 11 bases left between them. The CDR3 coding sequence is TGTGCCAGCAGCTTAGGTGTCGACAGACAAGAGACCCAGTACTTC. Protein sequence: CASSLGVDRQETQYF. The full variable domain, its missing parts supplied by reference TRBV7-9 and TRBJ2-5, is DTGVSQNPRHKITKRGQNVTFRCDPISEHNRLYWYRQTLGQGPEFLTYFQNEAQLEKSRLLSDRFSAERPKGSFSTLEIQRTEQGDSAMYLCASSLGVDRQETQYFGPGTRLLVL.

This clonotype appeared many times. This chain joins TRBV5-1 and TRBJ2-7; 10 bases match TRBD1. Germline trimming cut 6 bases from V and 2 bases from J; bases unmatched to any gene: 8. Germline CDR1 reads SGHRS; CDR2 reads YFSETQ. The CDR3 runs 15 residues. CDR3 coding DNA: TGCGCCAGCACCTCCGGGACAGGGGTCACCTACGAGCAGTACTTC. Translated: CASTSGTGVTYEQYF.

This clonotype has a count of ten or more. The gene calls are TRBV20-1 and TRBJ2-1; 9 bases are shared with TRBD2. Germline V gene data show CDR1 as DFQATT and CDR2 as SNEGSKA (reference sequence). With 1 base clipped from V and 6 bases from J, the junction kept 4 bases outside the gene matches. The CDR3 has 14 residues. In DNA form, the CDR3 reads TGCAGTGCTAGAGTTGGTAGCGGGAGCAATGAGCAGTTCTTC. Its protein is CSARVGSGSNEQFF.

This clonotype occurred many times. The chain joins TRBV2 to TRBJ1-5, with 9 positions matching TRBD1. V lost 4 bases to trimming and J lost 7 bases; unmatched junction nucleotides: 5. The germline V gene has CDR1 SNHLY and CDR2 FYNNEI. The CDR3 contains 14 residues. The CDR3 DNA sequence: TGTGCCAGCAGTGGGACAGGGGAAAGACAGCCCCAGCATTTT. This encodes CASSGTGERQPQHF.

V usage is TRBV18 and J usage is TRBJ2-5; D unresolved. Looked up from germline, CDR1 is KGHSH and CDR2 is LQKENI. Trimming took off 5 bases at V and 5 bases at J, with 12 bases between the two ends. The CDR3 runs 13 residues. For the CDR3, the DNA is TGTGCCAGCTCATCAGATGAGTTGGAGACCCAGTACTTC. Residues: CASSSDELETQYF.

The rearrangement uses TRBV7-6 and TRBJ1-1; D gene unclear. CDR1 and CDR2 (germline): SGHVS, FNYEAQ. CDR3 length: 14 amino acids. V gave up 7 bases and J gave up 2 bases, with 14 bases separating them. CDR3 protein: CASTPPDLNTEAFF. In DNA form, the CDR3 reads TGTGCCAGCACCCCACCGGACCTTAACACTGAAGCTTTCTTT.

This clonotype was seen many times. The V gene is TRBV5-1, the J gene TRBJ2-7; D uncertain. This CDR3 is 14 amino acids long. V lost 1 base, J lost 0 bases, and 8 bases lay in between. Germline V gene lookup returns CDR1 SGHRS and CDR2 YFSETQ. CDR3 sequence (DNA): TGCGCCAGCAGCTTGCACAGAAGCTCCTACGAGCAGTACTTC. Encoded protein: CASSLHRSSYEQYF.

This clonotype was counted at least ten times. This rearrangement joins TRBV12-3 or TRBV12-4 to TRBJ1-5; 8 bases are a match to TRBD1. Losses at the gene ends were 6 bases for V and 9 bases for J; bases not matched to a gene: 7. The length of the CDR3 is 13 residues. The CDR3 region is CASRTGARGPQHF. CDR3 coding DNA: TGTGCCAGCAGGACAGGGGCCAGAGGGCCCCAGCATTTT.

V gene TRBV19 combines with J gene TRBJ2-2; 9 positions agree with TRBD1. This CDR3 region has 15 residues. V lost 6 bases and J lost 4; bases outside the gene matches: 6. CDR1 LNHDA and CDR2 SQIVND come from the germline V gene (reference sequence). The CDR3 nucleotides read TGTGCCAGTAGATACCGGGACAGGGCCACCGGGGAGCTGTTTTTT. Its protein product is CASRYRDRATGELFF.

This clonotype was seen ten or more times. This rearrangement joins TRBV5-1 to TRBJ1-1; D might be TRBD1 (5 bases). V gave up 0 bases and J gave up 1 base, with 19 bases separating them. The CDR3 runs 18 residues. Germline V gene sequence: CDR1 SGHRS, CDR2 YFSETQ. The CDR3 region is CASSLAPRDGRGNTEAFF. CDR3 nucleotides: TGCGCCAGCAGCTTGGCACCGCGGGACGGACGAGGGAACACTGAAGCTTTCTTT.

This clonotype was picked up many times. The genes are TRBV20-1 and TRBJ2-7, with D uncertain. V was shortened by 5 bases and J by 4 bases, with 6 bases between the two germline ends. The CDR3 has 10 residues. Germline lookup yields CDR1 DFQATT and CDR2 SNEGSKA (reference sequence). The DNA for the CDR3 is TGCAGTGCTGGGGAATACGAGCAGTACTTC. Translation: CSAGEYEQYF.

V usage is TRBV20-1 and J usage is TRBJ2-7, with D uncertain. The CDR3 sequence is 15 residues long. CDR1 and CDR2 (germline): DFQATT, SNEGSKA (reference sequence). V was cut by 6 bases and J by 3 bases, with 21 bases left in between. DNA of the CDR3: TGCAGTGCCCGATTTAATGGCGGAAACTTCTACGAGCAGTACTTC. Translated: CSARFNGGNFYEQYF.

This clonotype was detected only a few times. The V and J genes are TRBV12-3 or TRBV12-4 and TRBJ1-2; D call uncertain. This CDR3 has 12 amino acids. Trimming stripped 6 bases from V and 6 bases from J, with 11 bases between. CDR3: CASSRPSHGYTF. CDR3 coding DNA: TGTGCCAGCAGCCGGCCCTCACATGGCTACACCTTC.

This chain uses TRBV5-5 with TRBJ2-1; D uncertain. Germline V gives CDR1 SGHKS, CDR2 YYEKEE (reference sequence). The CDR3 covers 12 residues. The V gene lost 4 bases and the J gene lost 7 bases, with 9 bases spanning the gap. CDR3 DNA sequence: TGTGCCAGCAGCGCGACGGTAAATGAGCAGTTCTTC. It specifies CASSATVNEQFF.

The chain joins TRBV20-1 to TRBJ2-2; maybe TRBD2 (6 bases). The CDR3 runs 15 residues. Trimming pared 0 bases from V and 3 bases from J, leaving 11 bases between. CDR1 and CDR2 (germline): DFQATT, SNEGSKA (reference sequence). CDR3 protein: CSARDFSGYTGELFF. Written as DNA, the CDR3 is TGCAGTGCTAGAGATTTTAGCGGATACACCGGGGAGCTGTTTTTT.

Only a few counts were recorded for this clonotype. The CDR3 spells CASSPRRGQNSVYGYTF. CDR3 DNA sequence: TGCGCCAGCAGCCCCCGGAGGGGCCAGAATTCCGTCTATGGCTACACCTTC. The chain is built from TRBV4-1 and TRBJ1-2, with D possibly TRBD1 on 5 matching bases. The CDR3 totals 17 residues. CDR1 and CDR2 from the germline V gene are MGHRA and YSYEKL. Deletions cut 4 bases from V and 4 bases from J, with 22 bases between.

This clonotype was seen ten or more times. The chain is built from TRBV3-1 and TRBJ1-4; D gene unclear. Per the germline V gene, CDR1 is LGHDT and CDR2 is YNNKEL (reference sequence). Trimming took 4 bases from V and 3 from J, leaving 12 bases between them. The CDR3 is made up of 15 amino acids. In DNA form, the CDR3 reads TGTGCCAGCAGCCCCCGGAGGCCGCCTAATGAAAAACTGTTTTTT. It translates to CASSPRRPPNEKLFF. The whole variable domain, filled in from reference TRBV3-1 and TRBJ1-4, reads DTAVSQTPKYLVTQMGNDKSIKCEQNLGHDTMYWYKQDSKKFLKIMFSYNNKELIINETVPNRFSPKSPDKAHLNLHINSLELGDSAVYFCASSPRRPPNEKLFFGSGTQLSVL.

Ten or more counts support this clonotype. In nucleotides, the CDR3 is TGTGCCAGCGTTTCCGCCACTGAAGCTTTCTTT. Protein product: CASVSATEAFF. This chain uses TRBV28 with TRBJ1-1; D gene unclear. CDR1 and CDR2 (germline): MDHEN, SYDVKM. The CDR3 runs 11 residues. V lost 8 bases and J lost 4, with 8 bases in between.

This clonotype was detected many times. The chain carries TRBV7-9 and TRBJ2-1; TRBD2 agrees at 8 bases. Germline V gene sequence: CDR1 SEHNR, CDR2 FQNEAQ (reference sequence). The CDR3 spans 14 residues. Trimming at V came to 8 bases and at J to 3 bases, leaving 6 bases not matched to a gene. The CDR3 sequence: CASVVAGSYNEQFF. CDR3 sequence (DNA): TGTGCCAGCGTGGTAGCGGGAAGCTACAATGAGCAGTTCTTC.

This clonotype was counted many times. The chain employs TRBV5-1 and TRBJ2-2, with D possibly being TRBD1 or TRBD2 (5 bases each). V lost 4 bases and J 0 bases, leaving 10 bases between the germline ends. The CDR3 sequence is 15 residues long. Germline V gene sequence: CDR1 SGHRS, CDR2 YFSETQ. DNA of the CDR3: TGCGCCAGCAGCCGGGACCGAGCGAACACCGGGGAGCTGTTTTTT. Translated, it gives CASSRDRANTGELFF.

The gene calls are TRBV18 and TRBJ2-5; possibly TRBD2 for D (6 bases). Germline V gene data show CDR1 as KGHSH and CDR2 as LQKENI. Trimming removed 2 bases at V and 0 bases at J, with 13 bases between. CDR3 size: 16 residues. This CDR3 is CASSPAASVYQETQYF. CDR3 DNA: TGTGCCAGCTCACCAGCGGCTAGCGTCTACCAAGAGACCCAGTACTTC.